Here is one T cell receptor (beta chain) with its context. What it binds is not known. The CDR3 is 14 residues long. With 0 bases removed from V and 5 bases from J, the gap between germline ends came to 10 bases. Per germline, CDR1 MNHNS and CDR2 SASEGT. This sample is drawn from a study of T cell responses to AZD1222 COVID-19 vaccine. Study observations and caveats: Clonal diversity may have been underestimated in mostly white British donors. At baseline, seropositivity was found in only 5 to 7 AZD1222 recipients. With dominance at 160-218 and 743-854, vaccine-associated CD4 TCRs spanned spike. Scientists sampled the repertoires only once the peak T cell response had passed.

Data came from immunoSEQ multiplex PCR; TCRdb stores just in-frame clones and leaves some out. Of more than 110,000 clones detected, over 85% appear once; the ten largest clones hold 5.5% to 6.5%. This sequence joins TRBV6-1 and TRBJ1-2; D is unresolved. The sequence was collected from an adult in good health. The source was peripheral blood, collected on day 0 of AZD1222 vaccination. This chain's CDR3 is CASSEALGFYGYTF. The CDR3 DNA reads TGTGCCAGCAGTGAAGCGCTAGGATTTTATGGCTACACCTTC.